The sequence of this TCR beta chain was determined in a study of T cells in Graves' hyperthyroidism and ophthalmopathy. TCR beta CDR3 sequences were amplified from RNA transcripts. TCR CDR3 regions were first amplified by RT-PCR with HTBI primers. TCRdb used MiXCR to reprocess the multiplex PCR reads, holding one entry per CDR3 protein. This table has some 720,000 distinct CDR3 sequences, about a sixth appearing once. Hyperthyroidism in the patients, aged 18 to 65, was newly diagnosed and under 2 months in duration. This clonotype has a handful of counts. Its specificity is not known. The V gene end was trimmed by 4 bases and the J gene end by 4 bases; junction bases not matched to a gene: 5. The CDR3 extends over 14 amino acids. Germline CDR1 MGHRA, CDR2 YSYEKL. Regarding the study as a whole: Blood also contained most expanded thyroid clonotypes above 0.001.

Sequencing was carried out using blood. J is TRBJ2-5 and V is TRBV4-1; TRBD1 matches at 8 bases. The TCR comes from a man aged 18 to 29 with Graves' hyperthyroidism. CDR3 coding DNA: TGCGCCAGCAGCCGGCGGACAGGGCGAGAGACCCAGTACTTC. Translation: CASSRRTGRETQYF.